What follows describes a single T cell receptor (beta chain). The junction and the germline gene differ at one end; a read error may be behind it. Measured with immunoSEQ multiplex PCR; TCRdb has only the in-frame clones, and not every one. The repertoire has some 680,000 clones, about three quarters of them found once; the top ten carry around 1.8%. This record belongs to a study of shared clonotypes between healthy human individuals. Overall study: Each donor contributed plates that comprised three CD4 naive, three CD4 memory, two CD8 naive and one CD8 memory.

CDR1 is MNHNS and CDR2 is SASEGT in the germline V gene. The CDR3 loop spans 14 amino acids. The chain employs TRBV6-1 and TRBJ1-4; the D gene is possibly TRBD1 (6 bases). The sequence was obtained from a woman aged 30 to 39 in good health. Sequenced: memory CD4+ T cells sorted from blood. Described subset: CD45RA-negative fraction. The chain's CDR3 is CASNPDRSKEKLFF. CDR3 coding DNA: TGTGCCAGCAACCCCGACAGGTCTAAGGAAAAACTGTTTTTT.